This TCR beta chain was obtained from a study of beta chain features in type 1 diabetes (dated by TCRdb to the late 2010s). Concerning the study at large: Mean age, gender distribution, total cell number and subset yield were not different between patients and healthy donors. Across all samples, some 110,000,000 sorted cells were examined, and cell number per subset correlated strongly with RNA yield. In the study, TCRB repertoires of sorted circulating CD4+ T cell subsets from recently diagnosed type 1 diabetes patients were compared with those of matched healthy donors. Whereas all 30 or so donors provided naive and central memory subsets, regulatory and stem cell-like memory subsets were isolated from just 8 patients and roughly 8 healthy donors. Here is what the overall study found, with its caveats: The naive, central memory and regulatory TCRB repertoires appeared to resemble one another more closely among patients than among healthy donors. Because cDNA rather than genomic DNA was sequenced, highly expressing activated cells could have been over-represented, although no difference in activation and CD3 levels was found between groups. Fewer insertions and more nucleotide deletions at VDJ recombination sites were observed in patients with type 1 diabetes, implying thymic rearrangement abnormalities. Shorter templates might be favored by PCR, yet because patient and control samples were amplified and corrected together, any such skew would affect both groups equally. A moderate but significant shortening of TCRB CDR3 length was observed in type 1 diabetes patients in all four CD4+ subsets. Because the HLA sub-analyses included only small numbers of individuals, any influence of HLA type on TCRB rearrangement was left unresolved.

From each donor, a single peripheral blood sample of 95 to 150 mL on average was drawn into heparinised tubes. A BD FACSAria II and a panel including CD45RO, CCR7, CD25, CD127, CD95 and CD27 were used to sort naive, central memory, regulatory and stem cell-like memory CD4+ T cells. All sorted populations exceeded 95% purity. PBMCs were isolated right away by Lymphoprep density gradient centrifugation and were stained directly, without culture. So that batch effects would be minimized, each experiment stained and sorted samples in pairs, pairing one healthy donor with one patient. The entire isolated RNA was reverse transcribed using the High Capacity cDNA Reverse Transcription Kit, and thus expressed TCRB transcripts were sequenced. Deep immunoSEQ sequencing was applied to naive, central memory and regulatory T cell samples, giving an average of roughly 3.5 million total reads per sample. Sorted cells were lysed in RLT buffer and RNA was extracted with DNase-treated RNeasy Micro or Mini kits, depending on cell number. Each cell subset was processed separately to prevent cross-contamination, with patient and healthy donor samples processed together. TCRB sequences were amplified from cDNA with the immunoSEQ multiplex PCR, producing 87-bp fragments spanning the CDR3 region. The amplicons were sequenced using the Illumina HiSeq platform. As for how the authors treated the data: Synthetic template baselines were used to correct PCR bias computationally, reads within Hamming distance 2 were collapsed together, and singletons that could not be merged were discarded. By aligning reads against IMGT, V, D and J genes, CDR3 length, and insertions or deletions at six rearrangement sites were assigned. Within each subset, clonotype counts were normalized to the number of sorted cells before true diversity and Gini coefficients were calculated with the tcR R package. Repertoire sharing was quantified using the overlap coefficient calculated on TCRB nucleotide sequences. Out-of-frame TCRB sequences from naive cells were analyzed as a proxy for the pre-selection repertoire. Held by TCRdb, this immuneACCESS table contains in-frame sequences only and omits some clones. Under half of the omission traces to an unresolved V gene where checked; the cause of the rest is unknown. V and J calls and clone size are those listed in that table; D and trimming were worked out from the DNA. The sample table holds under 250,000 clones, of which 13% to 15% were seen once. About 0.027% of the sample lies in the top ten.

Taken from the germline V gene (reference sequence), the CDR1 and CDR2 loops are LNHDA and SQIVND. V lost 2 bases and J lost 4 bases; the stretch between them is 15 bases long. The CDR3 holds 16 amino acids from the cysteine to the phenylalanine. Left in the record is the CDR3 DNA by itself, 48 bases read in frame from the first base. Concerning this clone: This clone's antigen is unknown. Base qualities are not provided; no much larger clone lies one nucleotide away.

This receptor was obtained from a woman in her 40s in good health. Rearrangement joined TRBV19 to TRBJ2-1; perhaps TRBD2 is the D gene, with 6 bases matching. Sequencing was carried out using naive CD4+ T cells from blood. The cell subset or site label, read with the paper, signifies: true naive CD4+ T cells. The CDR3 region: CASSITAGYPYNEQFF. The sequence in DNA is TGTGCCAGTAGTATAACAGCGGGCTACCCTTACAATGAGCAGTTCTTC. Extended through the reference TRBV19 and TRBJ2-1 proteins, this CDR3 yields the full variable domain: DGGITQSPKYLFRKEGQNVTLSCEQNLNHDAMYWYRQDPGQGLRLIYYSQIVNDFQKGDIAEGYSVSREKKESFPLTVTSAQKNPTAFYLCASSITAGYPYNEQFFGPGTRLTVL.